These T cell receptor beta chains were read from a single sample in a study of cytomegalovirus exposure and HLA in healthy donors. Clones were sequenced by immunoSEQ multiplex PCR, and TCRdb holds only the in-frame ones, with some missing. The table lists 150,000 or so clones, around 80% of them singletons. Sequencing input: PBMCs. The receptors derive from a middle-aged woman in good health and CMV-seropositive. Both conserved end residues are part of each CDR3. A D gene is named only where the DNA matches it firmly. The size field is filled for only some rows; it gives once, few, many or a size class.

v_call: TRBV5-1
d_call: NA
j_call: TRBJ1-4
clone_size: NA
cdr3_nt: TGCGCCAGCAGCTTGGCAGGGGTTAGTGAAAAACTGTTTTTT
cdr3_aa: CASSLAGVSEKLFF

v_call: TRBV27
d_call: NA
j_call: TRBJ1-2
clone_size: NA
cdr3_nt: TGTGCCAGCAGTTTATCGCGGGACCAGTTCGGCTACACCTTC
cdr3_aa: CASSLSRDQFGYTF

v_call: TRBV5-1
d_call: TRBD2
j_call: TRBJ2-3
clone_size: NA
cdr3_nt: TGCGCCAGCAGCTTGGGACTAGCGGGAGGGCTGCGGGCAGATACGCAGTATTTT
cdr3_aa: CASSLGLAGGLRADTQYF

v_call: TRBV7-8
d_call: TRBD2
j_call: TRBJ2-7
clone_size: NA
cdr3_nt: TGTGCCAGCAAGCGGGGCTACGAGCAGTACTTC
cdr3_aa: CASKRGYEQYF

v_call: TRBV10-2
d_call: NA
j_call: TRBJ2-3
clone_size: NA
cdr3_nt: TGCGCCAGCAGTGAGAGTGGGTGGAGGGGCACAGATACGCAGTATTTT
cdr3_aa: CASSESGWRGTDTQYF

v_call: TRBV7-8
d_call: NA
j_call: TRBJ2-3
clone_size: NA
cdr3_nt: TGTGCCAGCAGCCCACGAGCTACAGATACGCAGTATTTT
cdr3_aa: CASSPRATDTQYF

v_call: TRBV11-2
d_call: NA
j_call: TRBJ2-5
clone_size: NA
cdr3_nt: TGTGCCAGCAGCTTTGTTCAGGACCAAGAGACCCAGTACTTC
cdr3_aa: CASSFVQDQETQYF

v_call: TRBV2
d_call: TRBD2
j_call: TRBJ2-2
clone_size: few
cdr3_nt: TGTGCCAGCACCACGGGCGGGAGCGGGACCGGGGAGCTGTTTTTT
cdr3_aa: CASTTGGSGTGELFF

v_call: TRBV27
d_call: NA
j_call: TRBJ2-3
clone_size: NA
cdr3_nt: TGTGCCAGCAGTTTAGGCGGCCTTAGCACAGATACGCAGTATTTT
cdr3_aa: CASSLGGLSTDTQYF

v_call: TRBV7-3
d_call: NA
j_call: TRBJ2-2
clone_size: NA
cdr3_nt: TGTGCCAGCAGCTTATCGTCAGGGTTGTCTTACACCGGGGAGCTGTTTTTT
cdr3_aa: CASSLSSGLSYTGELFF

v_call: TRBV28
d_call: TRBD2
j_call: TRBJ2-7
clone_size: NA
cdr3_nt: TGTGCCAGCAGTTCTCAAAGAGCGGGAGTGGTCTACGAGCAGTACTTC
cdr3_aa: CASSSQRAGVVYEQYF

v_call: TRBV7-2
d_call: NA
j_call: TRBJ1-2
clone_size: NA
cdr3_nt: TGTGCCAGCAGCCCAGGGGTCGGCTACACCTTC
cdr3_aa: CASSPGVGYTF

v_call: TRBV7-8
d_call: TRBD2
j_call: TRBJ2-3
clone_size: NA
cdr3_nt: TGTGCCAGCACCGTCCTAGCGGGAACTATGGCTAGCACAGATACGCAGTATTTT
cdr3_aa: CASTVLAGTMASTDTQYF

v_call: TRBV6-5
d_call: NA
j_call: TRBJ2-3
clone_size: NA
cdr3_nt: TGTGCCAGCAGCCCCTGGGGGGTCGGCACAGATACGCAGTATTTT
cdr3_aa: CASSPWGVGTDTQYF

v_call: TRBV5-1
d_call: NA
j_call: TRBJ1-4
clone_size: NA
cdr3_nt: TGCGCCAGCAGCTCGGACAGTACGAGGGAAAAACTGTTTTTT
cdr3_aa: CASSSDSTREKLFF

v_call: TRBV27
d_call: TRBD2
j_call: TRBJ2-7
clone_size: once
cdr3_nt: TGTGCCAGCAGTTCCCGTCCTAGCGGGTCTGAGCAGTACTTC
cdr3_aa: CASSSRPSGSEQYF

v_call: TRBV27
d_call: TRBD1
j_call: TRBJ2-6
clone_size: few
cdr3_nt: TGTGCCAGCGGGGACAGCCAGCCTGGGGCCAACGTCCTGACTTTC
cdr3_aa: CASGDSQPGANVLTF

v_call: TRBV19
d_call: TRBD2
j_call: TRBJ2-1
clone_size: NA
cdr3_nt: TGTGCCAGTATAGGGAGAGGGAGGGACTCCAAATACAATGAGCAGTTCTTC
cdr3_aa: CASIGRGRDSKYNEQFF

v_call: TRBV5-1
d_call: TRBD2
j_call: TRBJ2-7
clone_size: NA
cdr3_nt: TGCGCCAGCAGCTTGAGGGGACTACCGCCCTACGAGCAGTACTTC
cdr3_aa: CASSLRGLPPYEQYF

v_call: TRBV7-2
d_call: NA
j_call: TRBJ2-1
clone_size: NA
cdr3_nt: TGTGCCAGCAGCTCCCGGAGCGGATTCTTAAACAATGAGCAGTTCTTC
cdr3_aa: CASSSRSGFLNNEQFF

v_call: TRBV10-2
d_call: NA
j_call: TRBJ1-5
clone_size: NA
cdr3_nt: TGCGCCAGCAGTGACAATAATCAGCCCCAGCATTTT
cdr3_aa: CASSDNNQPQHF

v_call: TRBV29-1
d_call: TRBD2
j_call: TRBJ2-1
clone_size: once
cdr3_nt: TGCAGCGTTGAGGGCGGGAGGGTCGAGTACAATGAGCAGTTCTTC
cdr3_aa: CSVEGGRVEYNEQFF

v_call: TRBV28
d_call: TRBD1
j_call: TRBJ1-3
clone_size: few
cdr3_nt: TGTGCCAGCAGTTTAAGGGGACAGGGTTGGGGAAACACCATATATTTT
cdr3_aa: CASSLRGQGWGNTIYF

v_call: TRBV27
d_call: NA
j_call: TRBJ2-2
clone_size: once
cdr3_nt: TGTGCCAGCAGTTTAGACCGGGGCGGGGAGCTGTTTTTT
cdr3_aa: CASSLDRGGELFF

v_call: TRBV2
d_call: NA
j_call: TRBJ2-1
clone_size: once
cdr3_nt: TGTGCCAGCAGTGATCGGGACTCCTACAATGAGCAGTTCTTC
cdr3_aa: CASSDRDSYNEQFF

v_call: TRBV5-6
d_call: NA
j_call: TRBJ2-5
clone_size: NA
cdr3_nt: TGTGCCAGCAGCCCGTACAGGTCTTTTCCCCAAGAGACCCAGTACTTC
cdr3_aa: CASSPYRSFPQETQYF

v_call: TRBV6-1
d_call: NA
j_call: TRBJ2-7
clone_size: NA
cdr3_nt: TGTGCCAGCAGTCGACGGGAGTTAACCTACGAGCAGTACTTC
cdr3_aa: CASSRRELTYEQYF

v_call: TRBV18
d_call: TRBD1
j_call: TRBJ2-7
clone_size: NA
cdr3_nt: TGTGCCAGCTCACTAGGAGGACAGGGCTACGAGCAGTACTTC
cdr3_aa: CASSLGGQGYEQYF

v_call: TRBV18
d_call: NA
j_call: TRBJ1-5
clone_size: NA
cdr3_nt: TGTGCCAGCTCACTATTGTGGGGCCCGGACCAGCCCCAGCATTTT
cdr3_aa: CASSLLWGPDQPQHF

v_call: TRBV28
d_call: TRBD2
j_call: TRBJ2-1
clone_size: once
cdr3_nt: TGTGCCAGCAGTTTCGGGCGGGAGGCCCCCTCTAATGAGCAGTTCTTC
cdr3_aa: CASSFGREAPSNEQFF

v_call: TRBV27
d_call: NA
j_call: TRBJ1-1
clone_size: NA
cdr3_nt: TGTGCCAGCAGTTTACTCTGGCCCCCTCGGGACACTGAAGCTTTCTTT
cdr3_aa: CASSLLWPPRDTEAFF

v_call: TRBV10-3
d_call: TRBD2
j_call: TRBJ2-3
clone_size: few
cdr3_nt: TGTGCCATCAGTGGACTAGCGGGAGGGGTTGGCGCAACGCAGTATTTT
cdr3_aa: CAISGLAGGVGATQYF

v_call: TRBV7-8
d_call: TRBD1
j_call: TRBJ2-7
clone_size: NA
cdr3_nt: TGTGCCAGCAGCTCCCGGGACAGGCTTCGTCAGCAGTACTTC
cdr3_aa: CASSSRDRLRQQYF

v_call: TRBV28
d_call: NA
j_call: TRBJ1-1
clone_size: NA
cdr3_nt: TGTGCCAGCAGTGCGCGGGGGTCGGGGAAGACTGAAGCTTTCTTT
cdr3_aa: CASSARGSGKTEAFF

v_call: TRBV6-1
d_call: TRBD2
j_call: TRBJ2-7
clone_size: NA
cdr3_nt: TGTGCCAGCGTAGGACTAGCGGGAGCCTACGAGCAGTACTTC
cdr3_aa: CASVGLAGAYEQYF

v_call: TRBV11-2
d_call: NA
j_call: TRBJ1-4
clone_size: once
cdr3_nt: TGTGCCAGCAGCTTCCGAGGACAGTTAGCATCTAATGAAAAACTGTTTTTT
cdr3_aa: CASSFRGQLASNEKLFF

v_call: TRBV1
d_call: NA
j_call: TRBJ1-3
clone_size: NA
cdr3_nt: TGCACCAGCAGCCAAGACCGGGACAACTATATTGGGGTCCCCTCTGGAAACACCATATATTTT
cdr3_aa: CTSSQDRDNYIGVPSGNTIYF

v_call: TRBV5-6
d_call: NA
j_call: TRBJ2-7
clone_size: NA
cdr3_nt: TGTGCCAGCAGCTTGGCAGACACTTCTCACGAGCAGTACTTC
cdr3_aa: CASSLADTSHEQYF

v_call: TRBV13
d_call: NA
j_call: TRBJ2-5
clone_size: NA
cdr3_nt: TGTGCCAGCAGCTCCGGGGGGCGGGGGGAGACCCAGTACTTC
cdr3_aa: CASSSGGRGETQYF

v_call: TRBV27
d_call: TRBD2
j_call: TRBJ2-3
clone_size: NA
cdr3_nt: TGTGCCAGCAGTCTTAGCCGGACTAGCGTTACCACAGATACGCAGTATTTT
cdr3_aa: CASSLSRTSVTTDTQYF

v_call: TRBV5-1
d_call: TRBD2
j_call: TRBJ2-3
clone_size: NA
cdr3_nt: TGCGCCAGCAGCTTCGGGACTAGCGGTTCTAGCACAGATACGCAGTATTTT
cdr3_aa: CASSFGTSGSSTDTQYF

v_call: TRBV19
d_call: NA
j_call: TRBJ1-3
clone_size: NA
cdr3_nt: TGTGCCAGTACCCTTGGAAACACCATATATTTT
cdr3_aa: CASTLGNTIYF

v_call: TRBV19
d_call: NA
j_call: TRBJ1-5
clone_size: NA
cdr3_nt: TGTGCCAGTAGTTGGGCGCCAGCCAAAGGCGATCAGCCCCAGCATTTT
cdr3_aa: CASSWAPAKGDQPQHF

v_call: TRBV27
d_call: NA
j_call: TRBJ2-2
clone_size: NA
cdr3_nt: TGTGCCAGCAGTTTATTAGGGGATTGGGGCGGGGAGCTGTTTTTT
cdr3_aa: CASSLLGDWGGELFF

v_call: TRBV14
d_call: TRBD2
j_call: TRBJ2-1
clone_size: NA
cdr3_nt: TGTGCCAGCAGCCCCCGGACTAGCGGAAGAGGGGGGTCCTACAATGAGCAGTTCTTC
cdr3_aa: CASSPRTSGRGGSYNEQFF

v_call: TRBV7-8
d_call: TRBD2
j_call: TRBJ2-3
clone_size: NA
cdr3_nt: TGTGCCAGCAGCTTCTCATTACTCACTAGCGGGAGGCCTACTACGCAGTATTTT
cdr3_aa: CASSFSLLTSGRPTTQYF

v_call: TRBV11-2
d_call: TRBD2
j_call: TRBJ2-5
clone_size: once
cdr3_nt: TGTGCCAGCAGCCCTCCTCCTTCTAGCGGGAGGACAGAGACCCAGTACTTC
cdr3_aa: CASSPPPSSGRTETQYF

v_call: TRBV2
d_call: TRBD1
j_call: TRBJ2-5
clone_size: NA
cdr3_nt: TGTGCCAGCTACCGGGACAGGGGTATGTTGGAGACCCAGTACTTC
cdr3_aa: CASYRDRGMLETQYF

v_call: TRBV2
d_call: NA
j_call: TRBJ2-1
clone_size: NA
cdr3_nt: TGTGCCAGCAGCCGCAGGGGTGAGCAGTTCTTC
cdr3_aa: CASSRRGEQFF

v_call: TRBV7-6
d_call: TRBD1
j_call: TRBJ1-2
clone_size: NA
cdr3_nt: TGTGCCAGTAAGCGTGGCCAGGGGGCTAACTATGGCTACACCTTC
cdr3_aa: CASKRGQGANYGYTF

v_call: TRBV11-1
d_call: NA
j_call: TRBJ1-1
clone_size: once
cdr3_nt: TGTGCCAGCAGCTTATCCAGGAACACTGAAGCTTTCTTT
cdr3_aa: CASSLSRNTEAFF

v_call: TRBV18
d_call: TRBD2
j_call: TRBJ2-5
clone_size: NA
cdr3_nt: TGTGCCAGCTCACCGAGGAATCTAGCGGGAGGTCGAGAGACCCAGTACTTC
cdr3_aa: CASSPRNLAGGRETQYF